The rows below give T cell receptor beta chains drawn from one sample of a study of CD8+CD57+ T cells in acquired aplastic anemia. TCRdb passed the reads through MiXCR, listing each CDR3 protein once. The sample comprises over 150,000 distinct CDR3 sequences, 71% of which are singletons, and roughly half rests with the top ten. Input material: sorted CD4+, CD8+, or CD8+CD57+ T cells (not recorded which) from PBMCs. These TCRs come from a human donor with aplastic anemia. Both conserved end residues are part of each CDR3. The order of the fields is J gene, CDR3 length, D gene, clone size, V gene, CDR3 DNA, CDR3 protein. D genes are given only for firm matches. Not all rows give a size; the values are once, few, many and, for expanded clones, a class.

>TRBJ1-1|12|NA|NA|TRBV24-1
TGTGCCACCAGACGGGGCGAGTCGGAAGCTTTCTTT
CATRRGESEAFF
>TRBJ2-3|15|TRBD2|NA|TRBV19
TGTGCCAGTAGCCCCCGCGGAGGGAGGGGACGTACGCAGTATTTT
CASSPRGGRGRTQYF
>TRBJ2-7|16|TRBD1|NA|TRBV15
TGTGCCACCAGCAGTAGTGTGGGGGACAGCTCCTACGAGCAGTACTTC
CATSSSVGDSSYEQYF
>TRBJ2-1|13|TRBD2|NA|TRBV20-1
TGCAGTGCTAGAAATAGCGGGAGCTCTGAGCAGTTCTTC
CSARNSGSSEQFF
>TRBJ2-7|15|TRBD1|few|TRBV4-2
TGTGCCAGCAGCCCGCGGGACAGGGGCGACTACGAGCAGTACTTC
CASSPRDRGDYEQYF
>TRBJ1-2|14|NA|once|TRBV20-1
TGCAGTGCCACCCCAGGGACATCCTCGGGCGGCTACACCTTC
CSATPGTSSGGYTF
>TRBJ1-1|13|NA|few|TRBV20-1
TGCAGTGCTAGGGGCCCATACGACACTGAAGCTTTCTTT
CSARGPYDTEAFF
>TRBJ2-1|14|TRBD1|NA|TRBV9
TGTGCCAGCAGCGGGACAGGGACCTACAATGAGCAGTTCTTC
CASSGTGTYNEQFF
>TRBJ1-2|14|NA|NA|TRBV19
TGTGCCAGTCACCGGGGGCCAGCTAACTATGGCTACACCTTC
CASHRGPANYGYTF
>TRBJ1-5|15|TRBD1|few|TRBV7-8
TGTGCCAGCAGCGGCGACAGGGGGCAGAGACAGCCCCAGCATTTT
CASSGDRGQRQPQHF
>TRBJ1-1|14|NA|NA|TRBV10-3
TGTGCCGCCACAGAGAAAGTTATGAACACTGAAGCTTTCTTT
CAATEKVMNTEAFF
>TRBJ2-3|15|NA|many|TRBV12-3/TRBV12-4
TGTGCCAGCAGCCGACTAGTGGTGGGCACAGATACGCAGTATTTT
CASSRLVVGTDTQYF
>TRBJ2-1|17|TRBD2|few|TRBV14
TGTGCCAGCAGCCAACTAGCGGGAGAAGCTAACTACAATGAGCAGTTCTTC
CASSQLAGEANYNEQFF
>TRBJ2-1|15|NA|once|TRBV7-8
TGTGCCAGCAGCTTAGGTTCGCGGCTTACTAATGAGCAGTTCTTC
CASSLGSRLTNEQFF
>TRBJ2-7|15|NA|NA|TRBV5-1
TGCGCCAGCAGTTTCACCGGGACCTCGATGTACGAGCAGTACTTC
CASSFTGTSMYEQYF
>TRBJ1-1|16|NA|NA|TRBV15
TGTGCCACCAGCAGAGATCGAATGCTGCTCAACACTGAAGCTTTCTTT
CATSRDRMLLNTEAFF
>TRBJ1-1|13|NA|NA|TRBV7-9
TGTGCCAGCAGCTCTTCAGGAGCAAATGAAGCTTTCTTT
CASSSSGANEAFF
>TRBJ2-7|16|TRBD2|NA|TRBV10-2
TGCGCCAGCAGTGCGTTCGGCGGGAGTGGACGACGGGAGCAGTACTTC
CASSAFGGSGRREQYF
>TRBJ2-5|16|TRBD2|NA|TRBV7-2
TGTGCCAGCAGTCGGGGACTAGCGGGAGAGGGGGAGACCCAGTACTTC
CASSRGLAGEGETQYF
>TRBJ2-1|15|NA|NA|TRBV24-1
TGTGCCACCAGTGATTACGGGGCCGGTAGTATGGAGCAGTTCTTC
CATSDYGAGSMEQFF
>TRBJ1-6|12|NA|NA|TRBV24-1
TGTGCCACCAGTAAGGGCGGGGGGTCCCTCCACTTT
CATSKGGGSLHF
>TRBJ1-1|13|TRBD1|NA|TRBV29-1
TGCAGCGTTGAGAGGACAGGGGACACTGAAGCTTTCTTT
CSVERTGDTEAFF
>TRBJ1-6|14|NA|NA|TRBV25-1
TGTGCCAGCAGAGGGGACCTTTATAATTCACCCCTCCACTTT
CASRGDLYNSPLHF
>TRBJ2-3|12|NA|NA|TRBV20-1
TGCAGTTCTCCCGCGGGAACAGATACGCAGTATTTT
CSSPAGTDTQYF
>TRBJ1-5|14|NA|many|TRBV6-1
TGTGCCAGCCAGGACGCAGGGTCGAGTCAGCCCCAGCATTTT
CASQDAGSSQPQHF
>TRBJ2-3|14|NA|NA|TRBV29-1
TGCAGCGTTGATTGGCCGCCTAGCACAGATACGCAGTATTTT
CSVDWPPSTDTQYF
>TRBJ1-2|15|NA|NA|TRBV15
TGTGCCACCAGCTTTTCCCCGGGGCTTATCCGTGGCTACACCTTC
CATSFSPGLIRGYTF
>TRBJ2-5|14|NA|few|TRBV7-9
TGTGCCAGCAGCTTTAGAGATCCACAAGAGACCCAGTACTTC
CASSFRDPQETQYF
>TRBJ2-2|16|TRBD2|NA|TRBV7-9
TGTGCCAGCAGCTCGGCGGGGGGCGCGGTCACCGGGGAGCTGTTTTTT
CASSSAGGAVTGELFF
>TRBJ1-6|15|TRBD1|NA|TRBV19
TGTGCCAGTAGTAGGGCGACAGGGATAAATTCACCCCTCCACTTT
CASSRATGINSPLHF
>TRBJ1-1|12|TRBD1|NA|TRBV20-1
TGCAGTGCGCAGGGGGGAAGTACTGAAGCTTTCTTT
CSAQGGSTEAFF
>TRBJ1-6|19|NA|NA|TRBV29-1
TGCAGCGTTGAAGATGAGACAGGTGAAAGGAGCTCCTATAATTCACCCCTCCACTTT
CSVEDETGERSSYNSPLHF
>TRBJ2-4|16|NA|NA|TRBV13
TGTGCCAGCAGCTCCATCGAGACCGACCTAAAAAACATTCAGTACTTC
CASSSIETDLKNIQYF
>TRBJ2-3|11|NA|NA|TRBV24-1
TGTGCCACCAGGGATAGTGATACGCAGTATTTT
CATRDSDTQYF
>TRBJ2-1|14|TRBD1|many|TRBV9
TGTGCCAGCAGCCCAGGGGGCGCAATAAATGAGCAGTTCTTC
CASSPGGAINEQFF
>TRBJ2-5|15|TRBD2|NA|TRBV20-1
TGCAGTGCTAGAGATCCGGGGAGGGCGGGAGAGACCCAGTACTTC
CSARDPGRAGETQYF
>TRBJ1-1|13|TRBD1|NA|TRBV20-1
TGCAGTGCATGCGAGGGGGCAAACACTGAAGCTTTCTTT
CSACEGANTEAFF
>TRBJ2-2|14|NA|NA|TRBV7-3
TGTGCCAGGGAACTTAGTATCGGGACCGGGGAGCTGTTTTTT
CARELSIGTGELFF
>TRBJ1-5|13|TRBD1|NA|TRBV2
TGTACCAGCAGAGGACAGGGTTCTCAGCCCCAGCATTTT
CTSRGQGSQPQHF
>TRBJ1-1|14|NA|NA|TRBV10-3
TGTGCCATCACCGGGGGTGGGGGAATCGCTGAAGCTTTCTTT
CAITGGGGIAEAFF
>TRBJ2-7|18|TRBD2|NA|TRBV20-1
TGCAGTGCTAGCGGGGGTTTCGCGGGGGGCTACGGATCCTACGAGCAGTACTTC
CSASGGFAGGYGSYEQYF
>TRBJ2-7|13|NA|NA|TRBV5-6
TGTGCCAGCAGCTTGAAAAGGGTGTACGAGCAGTACTTC
CASSLKRVYEQYF
>TRBJ1-1|15|NA|once|TRBV20-1
TGCAGTGCTAGAGATAGGGGGGGGGTGGACACTGAAGCTTTCTTT
CSARDRGGVDTEAFF
>TRBJ2-5|14|NA|NA|TRBV5-1
TGCGCCAGCAGCTTGGAATGGGGGGAAGAGACCCAGTACTTC
CASSLEWGEETQYF
>TRBJ2-6|16|NA|few|TRBV6-4
TGTGCCAGCAGTGGGGCAGGGGGGTCTGCGGCCAACGTCCTGACTTTC
CASSGAGGSAANVLTF